This entry lists 8 T cell receptor beta chains sequenced from one sample in a study of identical twins. MiXCR, applied by TCRdb to the 5' RACE reads, yields one record per CDR3 protein. The table has roughly 700,000 distinct CDR3 sequences, around 8.6% seen once. These data also featured in a second study, about yellow fever vaccine responses in identical twins.

Sequenced input: PBMCs. The origin of the receptors is a woman aged 18-29 years in good health.

This clonotype was picked up many times. The chain links TRBV20-1 to TRBJ2-7; tentatively, D is TRBD1 (6 bases). Looked up from germline, CDR1 is DFQATT and CDR2 is SNEGSKA (reference sequence). The CDR3 is 17 amino acids. Trimming shortened V by 0 bases and J by 2 bases, and 20 bases separated the two germline ends. CDR3: CSARDPAHRVPPYEQYF. CDR3 in DNA: TGCAGTGCTAGAGACCCGGCCCACAGGGTTCCCCCCTACGAGCAGTACTTC.

This clonotype has just a few counts. V and J are TRBV29-1 and TRBJ2-1; TRBD1 or TRBD2 may be the D gene (6 bases each). The germline V and J ends were trimmed by 1 base and 8 bases, with 18 bases remaining between them. The CDR3 has 15 amino acids. The germline gives CDR1 SQVTM, CDR2 ANQGSEA. DNA of the CDR3: TGCAGCGTTGAAGGGGGACTTATCGGGGGCGATGAGCAGTTCTTC. This gives the protein CSVEGGLIGGDEQFF.

The chain carries TRBV4-2 and TRBJ2-2; no clear D. V shed 1 base and J shed 7 bases, with 16 bases lying between them. The V gene's germline CDR1 is LGHNA and CDR2 YNFKEQ. The CDR3 length is 16 residues. As DNA, the CDR3 is TGTGCCAGCAGCCAAGGGCCTATGGCTGACGGCGGGGAGCTGTTTTTT. This encodes CASSQGPMADGGELFF.

DNA for the CDR3: TGTGCCAGCAGTTTTAACAGGCCCTCCACCTACGAGCAGTACTTC. Its protein is CASSFNRPSTYEQYF. V gene TRBV28 combines with J gene TRBJ2-7; maybe TRBD1 (5 bases). The length of the CDR3 is 15 residues. CDR1 and CDR2 from the germline V gene are MDHEN and SYDVKM. The V end lost 3 bases, the J end lost 2 bases, and 14 bases lay between the germline ends.

This clonotype was counted only a few times. The V call is TRBV20-1, the J call TRBJ2-3, with TRBD2 as a possible D gene (6 bases). CDR1 is DFQATT and CDR2 is SNEGSKA in the germline V gene (reference sequence). This CDR3 region has 13 residues. The V end lost 3 bases, the J end lost 11 bases, and 18 bases lay between the germline ends. CDR3 residues: CSASPTSTPEQYF. The CDR3 DNA sequence: TGCAGTGCTAGCCCGACTAGTACCCCTGAGCAGTATTTT.

This clonotype was recorded a few times. The V call is TRBV5-1, the J call TRBJ2-1, with D possibly called TRBD1 or TRBD2 (5 bases each). The CDR3 consists of 13 residues. V dropped 4 bases and J dropped 9 bases, with 14 bases sitting between them. The germline CDR1 and CDR2 sequences are SGHRS and YFSETQ. CDR3 DNA sequence: TGCGCCAGCAGCCGGGGACCCTTACCTGAGCAGTTCTTC. It yields the protein CASSRGPLPEQFF.

This clonotype was seen repeatedly, ten times or more. This sequence joins TRBV11-1 and TRBJ2-7, with TRBD1 matching 8 bases. CDR3 size: 18 residues. V lost 4 bases and J lost 0; bases outside the gene matches: 14. The germline gives CDR1 SGHAT, CDR2 FQDESV (reference sequence). CDR3 amino acids: CASSSTGGGSQNSYEQYF. The CDR3 bases are TGTGCCAGCAGCTCCACAGGGGGAGGTTCCCAAAACTCCTACGAGCAGTACTTC.

This clonotype was recorded many times. This chain uses TRBV5-1 with TRBJ2-1, with TRBD2 matching 9 bases. There are 17 residues in the CDR3. V shed 2 bases, J shed 0 bases, and the junction held 6 bases outside the gene matches. Germline V lookup: CDR1 SGHRS, CDR2 YFSETQ. Here the CDR3 reads CASSLGTSIISYNEQFF. As DNA, the CDR3 is TGCGCCAGCAGCTTAGGGACTAGCATTATCTCCTACAATGAGCAGTTCTTC.